This TCR beta chain was identified during a study of blood T cells in healthy people across ages. Whole-study findings and limits: TCR beta diversity per million T cells fell roughly linearly with age.

Each sample used at least 7 million PBMCs. PCR was performed a second time for about 7 to 12 cycles using a sample-barcoded 5' primer and a J-beta primer mix. TCRdb recomputed calls from the 5' RACE reads with MiXCR, one row per CDR3 protein. The sample has 1.5 million to 1.9 million distinct CDR3 sequences; 35% to 45% are singletons. A note on this clonotype: What it binds is not known.

The TCR originated in a woman aged 18-29 years in good health. The sample comprised blood.

CDR3 loop: CASSQVLSLGSPNSPLHF. CDR3 nucleotide sequence: TGTGCCAGCAGCCAAGTATTGAGTCTCGGCAGTCCAAATTCACCCCTCCACTTT. The chain combines TRBV14 with TRBJ1-6; no clear D. This CDR3 has 18 amino acids. From germline, CDR1 is SGHDN and CDR2 FVKESK. The germline V and J ends were trimmed by 1 base and 7 bases, with 20 bases remaining between them.